What follows are 13 T cell receptor beta chains derived from one specimen sequenced in a study of Graves' ophthalmopathy and Graves' hyperthyroidism. Amplified TCR beta CDR3 regions were obtained using RNA transcripts as template. HTBI primers were employed in first-round RT-PCR, then a second-round multiplex PCR followed. TCRdb re-called the multiplex PCR reads with MiXCR, one entry per CDR3 protein. Counted here are roughly 500,000 distinct CDR3 sequences, about an eighth occurring once; the ten biggest clones make up approximately 9.8%. The material sequenced was blood. Source of these receptors: a woman under 40 with Graves' ophthalmopathy.

This clonotype has at least ten counts. The CDR3 nucleotides read TGTGCCAGCAGCCCCACGGGAGGGAGTGAAGCTTTCTTT. This encodes CASSPTGGSEAFF. The rearrangement joins TRBV11-1 to TRBJ1-1; D call uncertain. The germline V gene has CDR1 SGHAT and CDR2 FQDESV (reference sequence). The CDR3 covers 13 residues. Trimming left V 5 bases short and J 7 bases short, with 14 bases between.

This chain links TRBV6-1 with TRBJ2-2; tentatively, D is TRBD2 (7 bases). Trimming stripped 9 bases from V and 6 bases from J, with 17 bases between. The CDR3 loop spans 14 amino acids. Germline V gives CDR1 MNHNS, CDR2 SASEGT. The CDR3 bases are TGTGCCAGGAGGAGAGGGGGGGAGGCCGGGGAGCTGTTTTTT. This translates into CARRRGGEAGELFF.

This clonotype has at least ten counts. The chain is built from TRBV9 and TRBJ2-7; a weak D match, TRBD1 (6 bases). Germline lookup yields CDR1 SGDLS and CDR2 YYNGEE. CDR3 size: 14 residues. V lost 0 bases to trimming and J lost 3 bases, with 10 bases between them. In DNA, the CDR3 is TGTGCCAGCAGCGTAGCTTCCAGGGGCTACGAGCAGTACTTC. It translates to CASSVASRGYEQYF.

This clonotype was found many times. The genes are TRBV5-1 and TRBJ1-1, with D maybe TRBD1 (5 bases). V lost 0 bases and J lost 3, with 9 bases in between. Per the germline V gene, CDR1 is SGHRS and CDR2 is YFSETQ. CDR3 length: 14 amino acids. In DNA, the CDR3 is TGCGCCAGCAGCTTGGGAGGAGGGGACACTGAAGCTTTCTTT. Amino acids: CASSLGGGDTEAFF.

The rearrangement joins TRBV10-3 to TRBJ2-2, with a possible D match to TRBD1 (6 bases). Germline V lookup: CDR1 ENHRY, CDR2 SYGVKD. Trimming took 7 bases from V and 3 from J, leaving 12 bases between them. The CDR3 extends over 14 amino acids. The CDR3 reads CAITTDRYTGELFF. CDR3 in DNA: TGTGCCATCACCACGGACAGATACACCGGGGAGCTGTTTTTT.

This clonotype was detected many times. The chain couples TRBV28 to TRBJ2-5; D gene uncertain. Looked up from germline, CDR1 is MDHEN and CDR2 is SYDVKM. CDR3 length: 14 residues. V was trimmed by 2 bases and J by 5 bases, leaving 12 bases between them. The CDR3 reads CASSLDEASETQYF. The CDR3 DNA reads as TGTGCCAGCAGTTTAGACGAAGCCTCCGAGACCCAGTACTTC.

The chain employs TRBV6-1 and TRBJ2-4; 10 bases align to TRBD1. Looked up from germline, CDR1 is MNHNS and CDR2 is SASEGT. The CDR3 covers 16 residues. V was clipped by 8 bases and J by 0 bases; unmatched bases: 7. The CDR3 loop is CASLGQGMIAKNIQYF. For the CDR3, the DNA is TGTGCCAGCCTGGGACAGGGGATGATAGCCAAAAACATTCAGTACTTC.

This clonotype was recorded many times. The rearrangement uses TRBV14 and TRBJ2-5, with 12 nucleotides matching TRBD1. The CDR3 has 17 residues. V dropped 7 bases and J dropped 4; count of bases not matched to a gene: 13. Germline V lookup: CDR1 SGHDN, CDR2 FVKESK. CDR3 amino acids: CASNPGTGGIIGETQYF. The CDR3 DNA reads TGTGCCAGCAACCCAGGGACAGGGGGCATAATTGGAGAGACCCAGTACTTC.

This sequence joins TRBV5-1 and TRBJ1-1, with a weak D call TRBD1 (5 bases). The CDR3 has 14 residues. Germline V gene sequence: CDR1 SGHRS, CDR2 YFSETQ. The V end was cut by 5 bases, the J end by 2 bases, with 13 bases between. For the CDR3, the DNA is TGCGCCAGCAGTCCCGGGACGTCAAACACTGAAGCTTTCTTT. Residues: CASSPGTSNTEAFF.

This clonotype has ten or more counts. The chain uses TRBV7-9 and TRBJ1-2, with 7 bases fitting TRBD1. Germline assignment: CDR1 SEHNR and CDR2 FQNEAQ (reference sequence). The CDR3 is 11 residues long. J lost 8 bases, V lost 4 bases, and 1 base had no gene match. The CDR3 DNA sequence: TGTGCCAGCAGCTCAGGGGGGGGCTACACCTTC. As protein: CASSSGGGYTF. The full variable domain, in which reference TRBV7-9 and TRBJ1-2 provide the parts outside the CDR3, is DTGVSQNPRHKITKRGQNVTFRCDPISEHNRLYWYRQTLGQGPEFLTYFQNEAQLEKSRLLSDRFSAERPKGSFSTLEIQRTEQGDSAMYLCASSSGGGYTFGSGTRLTVV.

This clonotype showed up many times. The rearrangement uses TRBV11-2 and TRBJ2-7; 7 bases align to TRBD1. In germline, CDR1 is SGHAT, CDR2 FQNNGV. V lost 3 bases to trimming and J lost 2 bases; unmatched junction nucleotides: 4. This CDR3 spans 14 amino acids. In DNA, the CDR3 is TGTGCCAGCAGCTTCGAGACAGGGACCTACGAGCAGTACTTC. Its protein product is CASSFETGTYEQYF.

In its sample, this clonotype was seen many times. The chain uses TRBV27 and TRBJ1-6; D possibly corresponds to TRBD1 (5 bases). In germline, CDR1 is MNHEY, CDR2 SMNVEV (reference sequence). The V end lost 0 bases, the J end lost 7 bases, and 7 bases lay between the germline ends. The CDR3 is 14 residues long. CDR3: CASSLSRGNSPLHF. CDR3 DNA: TGTGCCAGCAGTTTATCTCGGGGGAATTCACCCCTCCACTTT.

This clonotype has a count of ten or more. The chain uses TRBV9 and TRBJ1-2; D may be TRBD1 (5 bases). With 0 bases removed from V and 2 bases from J, the gap between germline ends came to 11 bases. In germline, CDR1 is SGDLS, CDR2 YYNGEE. The CDR3 extends over 15 amino acids. The CDR3 loop reads CASSVETGPNYGYTF. CDR3 DNA: TGTGCCAGCAGCGTAGAAACAGGTCCCAACTATGGCTACACCTTC.